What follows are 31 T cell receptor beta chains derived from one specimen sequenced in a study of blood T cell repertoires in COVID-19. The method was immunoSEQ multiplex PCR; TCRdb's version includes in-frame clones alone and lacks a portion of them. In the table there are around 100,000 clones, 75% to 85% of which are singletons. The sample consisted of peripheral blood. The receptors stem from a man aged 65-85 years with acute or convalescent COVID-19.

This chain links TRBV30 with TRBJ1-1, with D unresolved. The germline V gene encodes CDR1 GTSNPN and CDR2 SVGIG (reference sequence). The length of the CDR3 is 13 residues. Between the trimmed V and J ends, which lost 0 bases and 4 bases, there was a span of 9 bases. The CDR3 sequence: CAWSVTGITEAFF. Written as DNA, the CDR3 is TGTGCCTGGAGTGTGACCGGGATCACTGAAGCTTTCTTT.

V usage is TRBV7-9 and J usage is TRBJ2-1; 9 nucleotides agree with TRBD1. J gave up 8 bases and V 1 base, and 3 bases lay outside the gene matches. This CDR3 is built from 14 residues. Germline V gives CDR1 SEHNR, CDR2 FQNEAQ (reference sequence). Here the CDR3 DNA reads TGTGCCAGCAGCTTAGGGACAGGGGCCCATGAGCAGTTCTTC. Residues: CASSLGTGAHEQFF.

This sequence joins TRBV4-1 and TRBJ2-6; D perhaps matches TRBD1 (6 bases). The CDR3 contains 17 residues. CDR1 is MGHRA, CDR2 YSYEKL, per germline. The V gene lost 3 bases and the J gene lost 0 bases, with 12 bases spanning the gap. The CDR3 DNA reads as TGCGCCAGCAGCCATGGGGACACGCGCTCTGGGGCCAACGTCCTGACTTTC. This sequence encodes CASSHGDTRSGANVLTF.

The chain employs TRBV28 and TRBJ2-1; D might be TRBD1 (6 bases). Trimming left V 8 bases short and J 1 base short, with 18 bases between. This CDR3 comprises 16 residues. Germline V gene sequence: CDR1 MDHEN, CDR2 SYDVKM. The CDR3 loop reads CASPPPTGGSYNEQFF. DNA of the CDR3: TGTGCCAGCCCTCCCCCGACAGGAGGTTCCTACAATGAGCAGTTCTTC.

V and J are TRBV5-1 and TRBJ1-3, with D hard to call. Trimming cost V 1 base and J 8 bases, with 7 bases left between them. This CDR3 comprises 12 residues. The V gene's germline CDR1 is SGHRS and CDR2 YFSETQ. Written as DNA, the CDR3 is TGCGCCAGCAGCTTGACGGGAGACACCATATATTTT. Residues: CASSLTGDTIYF.

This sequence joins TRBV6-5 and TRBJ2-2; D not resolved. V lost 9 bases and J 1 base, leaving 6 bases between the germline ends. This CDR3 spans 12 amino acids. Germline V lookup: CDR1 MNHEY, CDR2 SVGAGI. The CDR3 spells CASNLNTGELFF. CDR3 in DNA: TGTGCCAGTAACTTGAACACCGGGGAGCTGTTTTTT.

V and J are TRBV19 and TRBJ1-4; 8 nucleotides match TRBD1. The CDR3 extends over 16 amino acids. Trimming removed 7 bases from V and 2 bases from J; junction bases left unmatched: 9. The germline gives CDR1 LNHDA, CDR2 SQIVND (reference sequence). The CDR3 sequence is CASTPGQGRTNEKLFF. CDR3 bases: TGTGCCAGTACCCCAGGACAGGGAAGGACTAATGAAAAACTGTTTTTT. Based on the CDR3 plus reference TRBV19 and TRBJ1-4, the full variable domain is DGGITQSPKYLFRKEGQNVTLSCEQNLNHDAMYWYRQDPGQGLRLIYYSQIVNDFQKGDIAEGYSVSREKKESFPLTVTSAQKNPTAFYLCASTPGQGRTNEKLFFGSGTQLSVL.

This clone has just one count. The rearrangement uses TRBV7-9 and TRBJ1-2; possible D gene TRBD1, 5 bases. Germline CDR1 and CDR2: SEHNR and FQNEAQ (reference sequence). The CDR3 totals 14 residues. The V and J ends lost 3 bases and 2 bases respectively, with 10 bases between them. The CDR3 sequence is CASSFQGRNYGYTF. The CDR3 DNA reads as TGTGCCAGCAGCTTTCAGGGCAGAAACTATGGCTACACCTTC.

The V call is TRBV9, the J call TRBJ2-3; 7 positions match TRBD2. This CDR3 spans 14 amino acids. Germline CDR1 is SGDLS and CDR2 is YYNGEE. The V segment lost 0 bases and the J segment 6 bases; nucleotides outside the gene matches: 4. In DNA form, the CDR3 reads TGTGCCAGCAGCGTAGCACCGCGGGGGGATACGCAGTATTTT. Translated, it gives CASSVAPRGDTQYF.

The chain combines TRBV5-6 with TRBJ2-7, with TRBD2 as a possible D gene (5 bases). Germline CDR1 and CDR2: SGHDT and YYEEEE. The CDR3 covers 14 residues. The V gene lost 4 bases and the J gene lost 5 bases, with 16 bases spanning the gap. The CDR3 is CASSNRRAGHEQYF. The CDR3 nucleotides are TGTGCCAGCAGCAATCGACGGGCGGGCCACGAGCAGTACTTC.

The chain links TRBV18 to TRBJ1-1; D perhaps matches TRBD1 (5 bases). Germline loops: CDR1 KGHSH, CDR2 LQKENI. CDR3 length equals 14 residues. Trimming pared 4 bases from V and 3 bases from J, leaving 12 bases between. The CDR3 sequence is CASSLAGFDTEAFF. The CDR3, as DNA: TGTGCCAGCTCACTGGCAGGGTTTGACACTGAAGCTTTCTTT.

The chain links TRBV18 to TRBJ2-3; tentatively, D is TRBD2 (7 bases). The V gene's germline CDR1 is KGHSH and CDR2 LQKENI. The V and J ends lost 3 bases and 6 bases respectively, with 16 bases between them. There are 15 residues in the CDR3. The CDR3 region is CASSPVGGRGDTQYF. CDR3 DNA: TGTGCCAGCTCACCCGTGGGGGGGCGCGGTGATACGCAGTATTTT. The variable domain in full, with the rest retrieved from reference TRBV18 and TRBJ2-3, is NAGVMQNPRHLVRRRGQEARLRCSPMKGHSHVYWYRQLPEEGLKFMVYLQKENIIDESGMPKERFSAEFPKEGPSILRIQQVVRGDSAAYFCASSPVGGRGDTQYFGPGTRLTVL.

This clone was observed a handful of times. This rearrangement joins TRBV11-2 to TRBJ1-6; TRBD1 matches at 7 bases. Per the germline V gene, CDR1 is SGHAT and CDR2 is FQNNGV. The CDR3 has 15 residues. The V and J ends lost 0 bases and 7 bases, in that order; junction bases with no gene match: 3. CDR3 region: CASSLDTGANSPLHF. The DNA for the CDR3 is TGTGCCAGCAGCTTAGATACAGGGGCAAATTCACCCCTCCACTTT.

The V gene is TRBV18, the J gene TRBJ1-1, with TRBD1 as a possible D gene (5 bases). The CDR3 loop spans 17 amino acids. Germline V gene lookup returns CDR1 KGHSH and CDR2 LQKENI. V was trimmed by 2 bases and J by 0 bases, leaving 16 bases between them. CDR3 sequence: CASSPSPGAGVNTEAFF. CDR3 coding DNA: TGTGCCAGCTCACCATCCCCCGGGGCGGGAGTGAACACTGAAGCTTTCTTT. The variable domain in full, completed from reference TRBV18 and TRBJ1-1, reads NAGVMQNPRHLVRRRGQEARLRCSPMKGHSHVYWYRQLPEEGLKFMVYLQKENIIDESGMPKERFSAEFPKEGPSILRIQQVVRGDSAAYFCASSPSPGAGVNTEAFFGQGTRLTVV.

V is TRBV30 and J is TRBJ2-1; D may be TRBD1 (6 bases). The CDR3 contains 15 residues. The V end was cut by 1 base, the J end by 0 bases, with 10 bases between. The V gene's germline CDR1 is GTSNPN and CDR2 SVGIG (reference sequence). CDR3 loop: CAWSGRTDSYNEQFF. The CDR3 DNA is TGTGCCTGGAGTGGCCGGACAGACTCCTACAATGAGCAGTTCTTC.

CDR3 amino acids: CATSRSDRGHQPQHF. CDR3 DNA: TGTGCCACCAGCAGATCTGACAGGGGCCATCAGCCCCAGCATTTT. The chain links TRBV15 to TRBJ1-5; 8 nucleotides align to TRBD1. Per the germline V gene, CDR1 is LNHNV and CDR2 is YYDKDF (reference sequence). V was pared by 2 bases and J by 5 bases, with 5 bases of the junction left unmatched. The length of the CDR3 is 15 residues. Using reference TRBV15 and TRBJ1-5 for the parts outside the CDR3, the full variable domain is DAMVIQNPRYQVTQFGKPVTLSCSQTLNHNVMYWYQQKSSQAPKLLFHYYDKDFNNEADTPDNFQSRRPNTSFCFLDIRSPGLGDTAMYLCATSRSDRGHQPQHFGDGTRLSIL.

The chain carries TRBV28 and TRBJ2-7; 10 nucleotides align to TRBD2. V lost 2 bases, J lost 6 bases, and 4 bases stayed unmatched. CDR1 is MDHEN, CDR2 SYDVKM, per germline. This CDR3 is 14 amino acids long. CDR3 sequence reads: CASSLKREGGEQYF. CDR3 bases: TGTGCCAGCAGTTTAAAGCGGGAGGGGGGCGAGCAGTACTTC. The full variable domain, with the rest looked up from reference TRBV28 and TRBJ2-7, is DVKVTQSSRYLVKRTGEKVFLECVQDMDHENMFWYRQDPGLGLRLIYFSYDVKMKEKGDIPEGYSVSREKKERFSLILESASTNQTSMYLCASSLKREGGEQYFGPGTRLTVT.

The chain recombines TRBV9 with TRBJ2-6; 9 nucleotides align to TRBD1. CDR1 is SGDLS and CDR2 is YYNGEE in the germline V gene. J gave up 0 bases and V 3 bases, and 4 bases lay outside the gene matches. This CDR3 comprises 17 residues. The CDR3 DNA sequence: TGTGCCAGCAGCGAAGGGACAGGGAACTCTGGGGCCAACGTCCTGACTTTC. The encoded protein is CASSEGTGNSGANVLTF.

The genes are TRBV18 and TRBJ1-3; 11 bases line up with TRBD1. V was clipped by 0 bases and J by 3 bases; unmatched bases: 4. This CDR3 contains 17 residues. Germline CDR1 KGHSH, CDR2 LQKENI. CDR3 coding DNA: TGTGCCAGCTCACCACCCGGGACAGGGGGTTTTGGAAACACCATATATTTT. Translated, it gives CASSPPGTGGFGNTIYF.

CDR3 amino acids: CASSSTRTDTQYF. DNA for the CDR3: TGTGCCAGCAGTTCGACTAGGACAGATACGCAGTATTTT. This sequence joins TRBV6-2 or TRBV6-3 and TRBJ2-3, with a weak D call TRBD2 (6 bases). Between the trimmed V and J ends, which lost 4 bases and 3 bases, there was a span of 8 bases. The CDR3 sequence is 13 residues long. Germline lookup yields CDR1 MNHEY and CDR2 SVGEGT.

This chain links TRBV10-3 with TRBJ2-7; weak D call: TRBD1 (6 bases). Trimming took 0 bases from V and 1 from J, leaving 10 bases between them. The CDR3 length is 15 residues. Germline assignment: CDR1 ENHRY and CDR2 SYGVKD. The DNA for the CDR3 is TGTGCCATCAGTGAGTCTAGGGACACGTCCTACGAGCAGTACTTC. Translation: CAISESRDTSYEQYF.

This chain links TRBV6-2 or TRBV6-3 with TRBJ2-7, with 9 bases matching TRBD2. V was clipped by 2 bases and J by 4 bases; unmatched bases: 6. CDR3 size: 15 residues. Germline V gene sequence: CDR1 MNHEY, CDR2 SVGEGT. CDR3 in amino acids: CASSYGGGAPYEQYF. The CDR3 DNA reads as TGTGCCAGCAGTTACGGCGGGGGGGCTCCTTACGAGCAGTACTTC.

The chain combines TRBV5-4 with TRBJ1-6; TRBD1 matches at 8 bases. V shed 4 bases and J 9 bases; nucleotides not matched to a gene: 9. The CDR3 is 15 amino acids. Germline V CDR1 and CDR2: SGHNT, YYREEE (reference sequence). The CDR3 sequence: CASSDMRDRSSPLHF. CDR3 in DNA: TGTGCCAGCAGCGATATGAGGGACAGGAGTTCACCCCTCCACTTT.

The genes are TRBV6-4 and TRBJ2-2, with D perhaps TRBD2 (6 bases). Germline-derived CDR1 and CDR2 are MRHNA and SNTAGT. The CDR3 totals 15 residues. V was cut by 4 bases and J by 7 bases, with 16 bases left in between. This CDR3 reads CASSASAGTRGELFF. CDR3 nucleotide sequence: TGTGCCAGCAGTGCCTCGGCGGGGACGCGCGGGGAGCTGTTTTTT.

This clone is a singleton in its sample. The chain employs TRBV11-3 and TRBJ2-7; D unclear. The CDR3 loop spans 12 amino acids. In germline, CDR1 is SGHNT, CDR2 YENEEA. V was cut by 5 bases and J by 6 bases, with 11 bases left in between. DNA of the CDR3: TGTGCCAGCAGCGCCACTACGGGCGAGCAGTACTTC. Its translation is CASSATTGEQYF.

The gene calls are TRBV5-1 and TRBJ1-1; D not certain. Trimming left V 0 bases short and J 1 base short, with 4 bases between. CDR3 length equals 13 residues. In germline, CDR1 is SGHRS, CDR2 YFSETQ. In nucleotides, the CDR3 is TGCGCCAGCAGCTTGGGGCCGAACACTGAAGCTTTCTTT. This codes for CASSLGPNTEAFF.

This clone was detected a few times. CDR3 sequence (DNA): TGCGCCAGCAGCCCCGGCCGGGACAGGGGAAGCCACGAGCAGTACTTC. Amino acid sequence: CASSPGRDRGSHEQYF. The chain links TRBV5-1 to TRBJ2-7, with 10 bases aligning to TRBD1. The CDR3 has 16 residues. The ends lost 4 bases at V and 5 bases at J; junction bases unmatched: 12. Germline CDR1 and CDR2: SGHRS and YFSETQ.

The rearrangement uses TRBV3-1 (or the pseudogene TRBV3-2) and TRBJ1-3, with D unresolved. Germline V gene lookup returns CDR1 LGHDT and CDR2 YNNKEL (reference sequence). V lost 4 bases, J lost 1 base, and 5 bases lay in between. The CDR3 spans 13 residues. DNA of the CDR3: TGTGCCAGCAGCCCCCAATCTGGAAACACCATATATTTT. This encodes CASSPQSGNTIYF.

Written as DNA, the CDR3 is TGCGCCAGCAGTCGGCTGGGGAGGGTTGGCCGGCAGCCCCAGCATTTT. The encoded protein is CASSRLGRVGRQPQHF. V usage is TRBV23-1 and J usage is TRBJ1-5; D call uncertain. TRBV23-1 is known as an ORF, though its function is uncertain. The V end was cut by 4 bases, the J end by 7 bases, with 20 bases between. CDR3 length equals 16 residues.

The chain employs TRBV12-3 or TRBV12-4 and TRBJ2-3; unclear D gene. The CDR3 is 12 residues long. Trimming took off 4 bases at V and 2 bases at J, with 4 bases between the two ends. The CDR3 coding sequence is TGTGCCAGCAGTTCCAACACAGATACGCAGTATTTT. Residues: CASSSNTDTQYF.

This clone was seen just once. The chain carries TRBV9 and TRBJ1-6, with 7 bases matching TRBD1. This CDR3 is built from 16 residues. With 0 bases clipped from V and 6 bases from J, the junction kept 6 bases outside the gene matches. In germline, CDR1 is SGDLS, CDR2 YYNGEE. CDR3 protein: CASSVAPQGTNSPLHF. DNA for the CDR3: TGTGCCAGCAGCGTAGCCCCACAGGGGACTAATTCACCCCTCCACTTT.